This T cell receptor (beta chain) originates from a study of T cell clonotyping in hematopoietic cell transplantation (dated by TCRdb to the early 2020s). Looking at the study overall: In the study, 135 blood samples were gathered from 35 consecutive transplant recipients and their related donors. Patient recruitment ran from September 2015 to early 2017, and follow-up continued until late 2020 or death.

In light of the paper, this sample's time point label describes: 100 days after allo-HCT. Blood samples were obtained from recipients approximately 28 days before transplant and at days 30, 100 and 180 after transplant. Nuclei Lysis Solution was used to extract genomic DNA from fresh or cryopreserved unfractionated peripheral blood mononuclear cells. Comments on this clone: Its antigen target is currently unknown. No much larger clonotype is one base removed from it; base qualities were not supplied.

Compared with germline, V lacks 7 bases and J lacks 5 bases; bases without a gene match: 8. Counted from cysteine to phenylalanine, this CDR3 has 14 amino acids. The read is trimmed to its CDR3 DNA, 42 bases read in frame from base 1. The germline V gene (reference sequence) specifies LNHDA as CDR1 and SQIVND as CDR2. TCR beta CDR3 regions were amplified from genomic DNA with the immunoSEQ assay, a bias-controlled multiplex PCR using V- and J-specific primers. A second PCR step added a proprietary barcode and Illumina adapter sequences to the CDR3 amplicons. An Illumina MiSeq instrument was used for sequencing of the CDR3 libraries. In the authors' own workflow: immunoSEQ Analyzer 3.0 was used for export and quality control, with R Bioconductor and Immunarch used for downstream analyses. Only productive rearrangements in the normalized downsampled data set were used to calculate repertoire metrics. Clonotypes larger than 5 templates in the normalized cohort were defined as pathologically expanded. The Inverse Simpson Index was used to measure repertoire diversity. To capture all clonotypes, CMV-specificity analyses were performed on the non-normalized data set. TCRdb took over this immuneACCESS table, retaining in-frame rearrangements with V and J assigned. Such tables are incomplete; in checked studies, under half of the missing clones stem from an unresolved V gene, and the remainder is unexplained. For V, J and clone size, that table is used; D and trimming come from the DNA. The sample yields around 11,000 clones; roughly half were counted once. The ten most abundant clones make up 10% to 15% of the sample.

On the study overall, not on this receptor specifically: Donor and pretransplant recipient Inverse Simpson Index values predicted broader posttransplant TCR repertoire diversity. Recipient repertoires showed only a small fraction of overlap with donor repertoires, and over 95% appeared de novo at the given depth. The sample size was limited, and CD4 and CD8 repertoire contributions could not be separated because cells were not sorted. A decrease in recipient TCR diversity was observed after transplant, and a progressive increase in pathologically expanded clonotypes was seen from day 30 to day 180.

The receptor was isolated from a female patient between 50 and 59 years old who had an allogeneic stem cell transplant from an unrelated donor, so the T cells may come from the graft donor. Some clones in this sample may be carry-over from other donors' samples. Here the sequenced sample was peripheral blood mononuclear cells, taken 100 days after allogeneic stem cell transplant. The V gene is TRBV19 and the J gene is TRBJ2-1; 7 bases in between match TRBD1. The DNA sequence follows: TGTGCCAGTAAACAGGGGAGCCTAGACAATGAGCAGTTCTTC. Its protein product is CASKQGSLDNEQFF.